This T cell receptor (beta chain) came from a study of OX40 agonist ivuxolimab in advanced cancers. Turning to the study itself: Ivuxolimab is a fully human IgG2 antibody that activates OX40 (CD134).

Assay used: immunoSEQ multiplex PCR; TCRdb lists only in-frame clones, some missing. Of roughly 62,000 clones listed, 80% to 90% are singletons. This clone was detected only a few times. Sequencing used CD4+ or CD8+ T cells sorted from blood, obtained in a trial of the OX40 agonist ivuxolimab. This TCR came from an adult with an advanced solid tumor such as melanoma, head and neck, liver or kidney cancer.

The CDR3 sequence is CASTQWDRDVPQHF. CDR3 DNA: TGTGCCAGCACCCAATGGGATCGCGACGTGCCCCAGCATTTT. V usage is TRBV5-6 and J usage is TRBJ1-5; unclear D gene. CDR1 and CDR2 from the germline V gene are SGHDT and YYEEEE. The germline V and J ends were trimmed by 6 bases and 9 bases, with 19 bases remaining between them. The CDR3 runs 14 residues.